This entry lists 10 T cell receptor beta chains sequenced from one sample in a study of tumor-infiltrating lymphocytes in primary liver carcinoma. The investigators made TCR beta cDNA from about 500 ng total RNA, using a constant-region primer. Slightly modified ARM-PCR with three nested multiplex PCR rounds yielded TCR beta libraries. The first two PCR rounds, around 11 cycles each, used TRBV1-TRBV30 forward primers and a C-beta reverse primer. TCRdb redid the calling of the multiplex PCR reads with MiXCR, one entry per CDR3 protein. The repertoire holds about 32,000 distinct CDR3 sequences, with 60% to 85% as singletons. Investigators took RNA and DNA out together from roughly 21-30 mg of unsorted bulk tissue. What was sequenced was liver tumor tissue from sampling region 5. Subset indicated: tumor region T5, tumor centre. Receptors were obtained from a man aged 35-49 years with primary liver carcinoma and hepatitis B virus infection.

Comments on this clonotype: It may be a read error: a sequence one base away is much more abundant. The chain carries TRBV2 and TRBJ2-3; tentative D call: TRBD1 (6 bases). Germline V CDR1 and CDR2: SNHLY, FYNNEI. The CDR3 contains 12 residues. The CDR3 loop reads CASAGDTDMQYF. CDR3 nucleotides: TGTGCCAGCGCCGGGGACACAGATATGCAGTATTTT. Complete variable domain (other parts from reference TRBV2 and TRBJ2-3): EPEVTQTPSHQVTQMGQEVILRCVPISNHLYFYWYRQILGQKVEFLVSFYNNEISEKSEIFDDQFSVERPDGSNFTLKIRSTKLEDSAMYFCASAGDTDMQYFGPGTRLTVL.

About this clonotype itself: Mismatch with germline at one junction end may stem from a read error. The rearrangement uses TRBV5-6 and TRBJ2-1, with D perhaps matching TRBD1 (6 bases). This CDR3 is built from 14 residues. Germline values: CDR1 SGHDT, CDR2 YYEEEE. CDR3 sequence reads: CTSSADWSRGEQFF. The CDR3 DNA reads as TGTACCAGCAGCGCGGACTGGAGCAGGGGTGAGCAGTTCTTC.

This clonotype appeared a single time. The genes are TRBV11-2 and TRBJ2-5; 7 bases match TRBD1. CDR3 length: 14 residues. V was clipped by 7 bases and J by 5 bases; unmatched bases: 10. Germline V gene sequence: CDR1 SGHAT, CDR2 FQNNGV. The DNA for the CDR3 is TGTGCCAGCATCTCGGCACAGGGGAAGGAGACCCAGTACTTC. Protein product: CASISAQGKETQYF.

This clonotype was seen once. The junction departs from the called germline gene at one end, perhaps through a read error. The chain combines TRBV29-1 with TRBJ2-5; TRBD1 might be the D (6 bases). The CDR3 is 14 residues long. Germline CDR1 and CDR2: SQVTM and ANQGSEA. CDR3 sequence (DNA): TGCAGCTATTGGGCGAACAGGGTCATAGAGGCCCAGTGCTTC. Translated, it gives CSYWANRVIEAQCF.

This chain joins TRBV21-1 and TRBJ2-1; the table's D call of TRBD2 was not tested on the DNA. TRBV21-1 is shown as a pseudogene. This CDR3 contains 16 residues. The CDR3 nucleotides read TGTGCCAGTAGCAAACGGGCGGGAGCTTTTTTAAATGAGCAGTTCTTC. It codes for CASSKRAGAFLNEQFF.

CDR3 residues: CASSLGIAGSLETQYF. DNA of the CDR3: TGTGCCAGCAGCTTAGGAATTGCAGGGTCGCTGGAGACCCAGTACTTC. V usage is TRBV7-9 and J usage is TRBJ2-5; a weak D match, TRBD1 (5 bases). The V gene's germline CDR1 is SEHNR and CDR2 FQNEAQ (reference sequence). V was shortened by 1 base and J by 5 bases, with 17 bases between the two germline ends. The CDR3 loop spans 16 amino acids.

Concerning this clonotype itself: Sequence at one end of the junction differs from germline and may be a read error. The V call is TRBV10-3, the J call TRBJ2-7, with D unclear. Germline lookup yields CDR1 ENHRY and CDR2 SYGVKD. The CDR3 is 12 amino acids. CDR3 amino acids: CTISEKVGEQYF. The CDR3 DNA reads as TGTACCATCAGTGAGAAGGTGGGGGAGCAGTACTTC.

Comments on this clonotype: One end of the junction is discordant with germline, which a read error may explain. The CDR3 reads CASSQDVANTQYF. CDR3 nucleotides: TGTGCCAGCAGTCAAGATGTGGCAAATACGCAGTATTTT. The rearrangement joins TRBV14 to TRBJ2-3; the D is unclear. The V gene's germline CDR1 is SGHDN and CDR2 FVKESK. This CDR3 contains 13 residues.

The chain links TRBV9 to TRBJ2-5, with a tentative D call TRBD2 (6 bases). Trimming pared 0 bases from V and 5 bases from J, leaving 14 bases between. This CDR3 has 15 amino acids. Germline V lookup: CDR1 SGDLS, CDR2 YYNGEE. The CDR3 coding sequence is TGTGCCAGCAGCGTAGATGGGCTAGCGAGGGAGACCCAGTACTTC. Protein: CASSVDGLARETQYF.

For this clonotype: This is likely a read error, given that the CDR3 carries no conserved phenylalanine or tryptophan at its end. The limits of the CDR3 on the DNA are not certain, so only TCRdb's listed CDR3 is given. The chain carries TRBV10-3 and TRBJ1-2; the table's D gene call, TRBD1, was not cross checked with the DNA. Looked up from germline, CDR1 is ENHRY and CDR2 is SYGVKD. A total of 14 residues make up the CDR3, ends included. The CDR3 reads CAIGTGGSGGGYTS.